This TCR beta chain was profiled in a study of blood T cell repertoires in COVID-19. Overall study context: Samples representing acute and convalescent COVID-19 were sourced from the United States, Italy and Spain.

Trimming removed 0 bases from V and 10 bases from J, with 14 bases in between. The CDR3 has 14 residues. Germline-derived CDR1 and CDR2 are SGHRS and YFSETQ. Enrolled through a virtual design, the participants were between roughly 18 and 95 years of age and came from 24 US areas. A case of COVID-19 had been met by exposed participants within 2 weeks before study entry. TCRdb's table, derived via immunoSEQ multiplex PCR, lists solely in-frame clones and lacks some. This table has 180,000 or so clones, approximately 80% appearing once. The sequence was obtained from a man in his 60s who had been exposed to COVID-19. The sequenced sample was PBMCs or T cells enriched from blood (not recorded which). This rearrangement joins TRBV5-1 to TRBJ2-1; possibly TRBD1 for D (6 bases). CDR3 in amino acids: CASSLDGQSREQFF. Here the CDR3 DNA reads TGCGCCAGCAGCTTGGACGGACAGTCGAGGGAGCAGTTCTTC.